The clone carrying this T cell receptor (beta chain) was detected only a few times. This sample was taken from a study of control samples from healthy donors and cancer patients. Assay: immunoSEQ multiplex PCR; the TCRdb copy retains only in-frame clones and omits some. The sample includes approximately 130,000 clones, around 87% of them seen just once. Germline CDR1 reads KGHSH; CDR2 reads LQKENI. Trimming removed 3 bases at V and 2 bases at J, with 10 bases between. The CDR3 is made up of 14 amino acids. The TCR comes from a man in his fifties or sixties in good health. The chain recombines TRBV18 with TRBJ1-2; D is perhaps TRBD1 (5 bases). Material for sequencing was blood. The CDR3 reads CASSPSTENYGYTF. DNA for the CDR3: TGTGCCAGCTCACCCTCGACAGAAAACTATGGCTACACCTTC.